The 7 T cell receptor beta chains presented below share a single source sample, sequenced in a study of blood T cell repertoires in COVID-19 (TCRdb year 2020). Libraries were constructed by the immunoSEQ multiplex PCR assay. This is the immuneACCESS table as TCRdb keeps it, with only in-frame sequences that have V and J called. A part of the clones is gone; compared with another copy, unresolved V genes explain less than half, and the rest is unexplained. The sample table lists 200,000 to 250,000 clones, 70% to 90% of them with a count of one. The ten most abundant clones make up 11% of the sample. Material: PBMCs or T cells enriched from blood (not recorded which). The origin of the receptors is a man aged 30 to 45 who had recovered from COVID-19.

V usage is TRBV11-2 and J usage is TRBJ1-4; TRBD1 matches 7 bases. The CDR3 is made up of 15 amino acids. Germline V gives CDR1 SGHAT, CDR2 FQNNGV. V dropped 5 bases and J dropped 3; count of bases not matched to a gene: 6. Here the CDR3 reads CASSRQGYPNEKLFF. CDR3 DNA sequence: TGTGCCAGCAGCCGACAGGGTTATCCTAATGAAAAACTGTTTTTT.

This rearrangement joins TRBV6-4 to TRBJ2-2; possibly TRBD1 for D (5 bases). Germline V gene data show CDR1 as MRHNA and CDR2 as SNTAGT. The CDR3 loop spans 14 amino acids. Trimming removed 2 bases at V and 1 base at J, with 5 bases between. CDR3 protein: CASSDGQNTGELFF. Here the CDR3 DNA reads TGTGCCAGCAGTGACGGACAGAACACCGGGGAGCTGTTTTTT.

This sequence joins TRBV4-2 and TRBJ1-2; 11 positions match TRBD1. Germline V gene sequence: CDR1 LGHNA, CDR2 YNFKEQ. CDR3 length: 15 amino acids. V shed 2 bases and J 3 bases; nucleotides not matched to a gene: 2. This CDR3 is CASSQWTGGDYGYTF. CDR3 DNA: TGTGCCAGCAGCCAATGGACAGGGGGCGACTATGGCTACACCTTC.

V gene TRBV10-3 combines with J gene TRBJ2-3; 14 bases are shared with TRBD2. V gave up 4 bases and J gave up 14 bases; unmatched junction bases: 5. Germline V gives CDR1 ENHRY, CDR2 SYGVKD. This CDR3 is built from 13 residues. The CDR3 coding sequence is TGTGCCATCAGTGGGGGACTAGCGGGAGTGGGGTATTTT. This translates into CAISGGLAGVGYF.

The J gene is TRBJ1-5, the V gene TRBV12-5, with D possibly being TRBD1 (6 bases). V was pared by 1 base and J by 0 bases, with 10 bases between. Germline V gene sequence: CDR1 LGHNT, CDR2 FRNRAP. The CDR3 consists of 16 residues. CDR3 amino acids: CASGLGTADSNQPQHF. Written as DNA, the CDR3 is TGTGCTAGTGGTTTGGGGACAGCAGATAGCAATCAGCCCCAGCATTTT.

This sequence joins TRBV28 and TRBJ1-1; maybe TRBD1 (6 bases). Germline V gives CDR1 MDHEN, CDR2 SYDVKM. This CDR3 spans 14 amino acids. The ends were cut back, 5 bases at V and 10 bases at J, with 20 bases in the middle. CDR3 sequence: CASSTTGFVKGAFF. Written as DNA, the CDR3 is TGTGCCAGCAGTACAACAGGGTTTGTTAAGGGAGCTTTCTTT. Using reference TRBV28 and TRBJ1-1 for the parts outside the CDR3, the full variable domain is DVKVTQSSRYLVKRTGEKVFLECVQDMDHENMFWYRQDPGLGLRLIYFSYDVKMKEKGDIPEGYSVSREKKERFSLILESASTNQTSMYLCASSTTGFVKGAFFGQGTRLTVV.

The chain links TRBV10-3 to TRBJ2-7, with 8 bases identical to TRBD1. The CDR3 has 13 residues. The V gene end was trimmed by 7 bases and the J gene end by 5 bases; junction bases not matched to a gene: 7. Germline CDR1 and CDR2: ENHRY and SYGVKD. The CDR3 spells CAIMTQGAHEQYF. The CDR3 nucleotides are TGTGCCATCATGACGCAGGGGGCCCACGAGCAGTACTTC.